Presented here are 29 T cell receptor beta chains from one specimen sequenced in a study of blood T cell repertoires in COVID-19. Assay used: immunoSEQ multiplex PCR; TCRdb lists only in-frame clones, some missing. The sample includes roughly 48,000 clones, 80% to 85% seen only once; the top ten take around 53%. Input material: peripheral blood. The origin of the receptors is a man between 70 and 80 years old with acute or convalescent COVID-19.

The chain joins TRBV19 to TRBJ2-1; 11 bases are shared with TRBD2. This CDR3 has 14 amino acids. Germline CDR1 reads LNHDA; CDR2 reads SQIVND (reference sequence). The ends lost 5 bases at V and 12 bases at J; junction bases unmatched: 9. CDR3: CASSPSSSGGLQFF. For the CDR3, the DNA is TGTGCCAGTAGTCCGTCGTCTAGCGGGGGGTTGCAGTTCTTC.

This clone was picked up a small number of times. The chain's CDR3 is CASRRDRGGKAFF. The CDR3 coding sequence is TGTGCCAGCAGGAGGGACAGGGGTGGAAAAGCTTTCTTT. The gene calls are TRBV6-4 and TRBJ1-1; 10 bases are a match to TRBD1. V shed 6 bases and J 9 bases; nucleotides not matched to a gene: 7. CDR1 is MRHNA and CDR2 is SNTAGT in the germline V gene. There are 13 residues in the CDR3.

The table lists this clone with a count of one. The V call is TRBV2, the J call TRBJ2-1; 7 bases agree with TRBD2. CDR3 length: 16 residues. Unmatched junction bases numbered 7, after V lost 3 bases and J lost 2 bases. Looked up from germline, CDR1 is SNHLY and CDR2 is FYNNEI. The CDR3 nucleotides are TGTGCCAGCAGTGACCCTTTGGGGGGGGCCTACAATGAGCAGTTCTTC. This encodes CASSDPLGGAYNEQFF.

The chain carries TRBV7-8 and TRBJ1-2; D perhaps matches TRBD1 (5 bases). Germline V gene data show CDR1 as SGHVS and CDR2 as FQNEAQ. The CDR3 spans 14 residues. Trimming pared 1 base from V and 7 bases from J, leaving 13 bases between. The CDR3 spells CASSLVRGGAGYTF. The DNA for the CDR3 is TGTGCCAGCAGCTTAGTCCGAGGAGGGGCTGGCTACACCTTC.

This clone was detected a few times. The J gene is TRBJ1-4, the V gene TRBV30, with a possible D match to TRBD1 (6 bases). The V gene lost 1 base and the J gene lost 2 bases, with 8 bases spanning the gap. CDR1 is GTSNPN, CDR2 SVGIG, per germline (reference sequence). CDR3 length: 14 residues. CDR3 bases: TGTGCCTGGAGTGCAGGGGCGACTAATGAAAAACTGTTTTTT. It translates to CAWSAGATNEKLFF.

The chain carries TRBV12-2 and TRBJ2-1; the table calls TRBD2, which could not be checked here. TRBV12-2 is termed a pseudogene. CDR3 length: 14 amino acids. The CDR3 region is CASRGPGLVCEQFF. The CDR3 coding sequence is TGTGCAAGTCGGGGCCCGGGACTAGTGTGTGAGCAGTTCTTC.

V gene TRBV5-1 combines with J gene TRBJ2-1, with 7 bases matching TRBD1. From germline, CDR1 is SGHRS and CDR2 YFSETQ. CDR3 length equals 15 residues. V was clipped by 2 bases and J by 0 bases; unmatched bases: 2. The chain's CDR3 is CASSLGGNSYNEQFF. DNA of the CDR3: TGCGCCAGCAGCTTAGGGGGCAACTCCTACAATGAGCAGTTCTTC.

The chain joins TRBV5-1 to TRBJ2-7; weak D call: TRBD1 (5 bases). Germline V gives CDR1 SGHRS, CDR2 YFSETQ. V was cut by 3 bases and J by 3 bases, with 13 bases left in between. This CDR3 is 14 amino acids long. CDR3 loop: CASSSIPGNYEQYF. As DNA, the CDR3 is TGCGCCAGCAGCTCAATACCAGGGAACTACGAGCAGTACTTC.

The gene calls are TRBV18 and TRBJ1-5; 9 positions agree with TRBD1. Germline CDR1 KGHSH, CDR2 LQKENI. This CDR3 contains 16 residues. The J segment lost 3 bases and the V segment lost 4 bases, leaving 7 bases of the junction unmatched. The CDR3 DNA is TGTGCCAGCTCACTGTCGGGACAGGGAAACAATCAGCCCCAGCATTTT. It yields the protein CASSLSGQGNNQPQHF. The whole variable domain, filled in from reference TRBV18 and TRBJ1-5, reads NAGVMQNPRHLVRRRGQEARLRCSPMKGHSHVYWYRQLPEEGLKFMVYLQKENIIDESGMPKERFSAEFPKEGPSILRIQQVVRGDSAAYFCASSLSGQGNNQPQHFGDGTRLSIL.

This clone was seen only once. The J gene is TRBJ2-5, the V gene TRBV24-1; unclear D gene. The CDR3 is 15 residues long. The germline CDR1 and CDR2 sequences are KGHDR and SFDVKD. V was shortened by 3 bases and J by 2 bases, with 12 bases between the two germline ends. CDR3 DNA: TGTGCCACCAGTGATGCCGAAGCATCGCAAGAGACCCAGTACTTC. Translating it yields CATSDAEASQETQYF.

The CDR3 reads CASSQGTGYTGELFF. The CDR3 DNA follows: TGCGCCAGCAGCCAAGGGACAGGATACACCGGGGAGCTGTTTTTT. The chain couples TRBV4-1 to TRBJ2-2, with TRBD1 identical over 7 bases. The CDR3 is 15 residues long. J was trimmed by 3 bases and V by 1 base; bases with no gene match: 2. Germline loops: CDR1 MGHRA, CDR2 YSYEKL.

The rearrangement joins TRBV7-2 to TRBJ1-1, with TRBD1 matching over 8 bases. V shed 6 bases, J shed 4 bases, and the junction held 4 bases outside the gene matches. The CDR3 has 13 amino acids. Looked up from germline, CDR1 is SGHTA and CDR2 is FQGNSA. The CDR3 reads CASRIQGATEAFF. CDR3 bases: TGTGCCAGCAGGATCCAGGGGGCCACTGAAGCTTTCTTT. The whole variable domain, remainder taken from reference TRBV7-2 and TRBJ1-1, is GAGVSQSPSNKVTEKGKDVELRCDPISGHTALYWYRQSLGQGLEFLIYFQGNSAPDKSGLPSDRFSAERTGGSVSTLTIQRTQQEDSAVYLCASRIQGATEAFFGQGTRLTVV.

A few counts support this clone. This chain links TRBV2 with TRBJ2-5; TRBD1 matches 8 bases. V lost 2 bases, J lost 4 bases, and 3 bases stayed unmatched. The CDR3 spans 14 residues. Per the germline V gene, CDR1 is SNHLY and CDR2 is FYNNEI. The CDR3 here is CASSEPRGPETQYF. In DNA, the CDR3 is TGTGCCAGCAGTGAACCCAGGGGGCCAGAGACCCAGTACTTC.

The chain recombines TRBV7-8 with TRBJ1-4, with 7 bases aligning to TRBD1. This CDR3 has 14 residues. The V gene end was trimmed by 5 bases and the J gene end by 7 bases; junction bases not matched to a gene: 7. Germline CDR1 is SGHVS and CDR2 is FQNEAQ. The CDR3 sequence: CASSPGGGREKLFF. The DNA of the CDR3 is TGTGCCAGCAGCCCGGGAGGGGGCCGTGAAAAACTGTTTTTT.

J is TRBJ1-4 and V is TRBV6-6; 7 positions agree with TRBD1. V shed 4 bases, J shed 1 base, and the junction held 6 bases outside the gene matches. This CDR3 spans 16 amino acids. Germline CDR1 is MNHNY and CDR2 is SVGAGI (reference sequence). CDR3 coding DNA: TGTGCCAGCAGTTCTGGCAGGGGGGTAACTAATGAAAAACTGTTTTTT. Its translation: CASSSGRGVTNEKLFF.

The genes are TRBV27 and TRBJ2-1; 10 bases line up with TRBD2. Trimming took 7 bases from V and 6 from J; bases not matched to a gene: 3. Germline V gene sequence: CDR1 MNHEY, CDR2 SMNVEV (reference sequence). CDR3 size: 13 residues. The CDR3 DNA sequence: TGTGCCAGCACGGCTAGCGGGAGCAATGAGCAGTTCTTC. Its protein is CASTASGSNEQFF.

The chain recombines TRBV4-1 with TRBJ2-2; TRBD2 agrees at 11 bases. The germline gives CDR1 MGHRA, CDR2 YSYEKL. The CDR3 consists of 19 residues. V trimming: 1 base; J trimming: 0 bases; junction bases outside the gene matches: 7. CDR3 bases: TGCGCCAGCAGCCAAGCGTATCTAGCGGGAGGTGCGAACACCGGGGAGCTGTTTTTT. This codes for CASSQAYLAGGANTGELFF.

The chain has TRBV3-1 (or the pseudogene TRBV3-2) and TRBJ1-5; D unclear. V was trimmed by 2 bases and J by 4 bases, leaving 9 bases between them. The CDR3 length is 14 residues. Germline V gene sequence: CDR1 LGHDT, CDR2 YNNKEL (reference sequence). CDR3 protein: CASSQPTGNQPQHF. The CDR3, as DNA: TGTGCCAGCAGCCAACCGACCGGGAATCAGCCCCAGCATTTT.

This chain links TRBV12-3 or TRBV12-4 with TRBJ2-7, with TRBD2 matching over 7 bases. The V segment lost 6 bases and the J segment 6 bases; nucleotides outside the gene matches: 8. CDR3 size: 13 residues. CDR3 in DNA: TGTGCCAGCAGCCCACTAGCGAAGGGCGAGCAGTACTTC. Encoded protein: CASSPLAKGEQYF.

V gene TRBV30 combines with J gene TRBJ1-1; D remains ambiguous. The CDR3 runs 13 residues. The ends were cut back, 1 base at V and 5 bases at J, with 11 bases in the middle. Looked up from germline, CDR1 is GTSNPN and CDR2 is SVGIG (reference sequence). The CDR3 sequence is CAWSAESETEAFF. DNA for the CDR3: TGTGCCTGGAGTGCAGAGAGCGAGACTGAAGCTTTCTTT.

This clone was detected a few times. A junction end diverges from the germline sequence, so it may reflect a read error. This CDR3 reads CASSYLRERYSEQFF. CDR3 coding DNA: TGTGCCAGCAGTTATCTTCGGGAGCGCTACAGTGAGCAGTTCTTC. The chain combines TRBV28 with TRBJ2-1, with D maybe TRBD2 (6 bases). The V gene's germline CDR1 is MDHEN and CDR2 SYDVKM. The length of the CDR3 is 15 residues.

The genes are TRBV12-3 or TRBV12-4 and TRBJ1-3; D is ambiguous. V shed 3 bases and J shed 4 bases, with 7 bases lying between them. The length of the CDR3 is 13 residues. The CDR3 region has the DNA TGTGCCAGCAGTTTGAGTTACGGAAACACCATATATTTT. The encoded protein is CASSLSYGNTIYF.

The V call is TRBV5-8, the J call TRBJ2-5; TRBD2 matches 7 bases. The CDR3 runs 15 residues. Germline lookup yields CDR1 SGHTS and CDR2 YDEGEE. Losses at the gene ends were 2 bases for V and 1 base for J; bases not matched to a gene: 5. The CDR3 nucleotides are TGTGCCAGCAGCTTATATAGCGGGTTCCAAGAGACCCAGTACTTC. Translation gives CASSLYSGFQETQYF.

The rearrangement uses TRBV7-6 and TRBJ2-1; possible D gene TRBD2, 6 bases. Germline CDR1 is SGHVS and CDR2 is FNYEAQ. Between the trimmed V and J ends, which lost 1 base and 1 base, there was a span of 11 bases. This CDR3 region has 16 residues. CDR3: CASSLVGGWSYNEQFF. The CDR3 nucleotides are TGTGCCAGCAGCTTAGTGGGGGGATGGTCCTACAATGAGCAGTTCTTC.

V and J are TRBV15 and TRBJ2-7, with a possible D match to TRBD2 (6 bases). This CDR3 comprises 16 residues. Germline V CDR1 and CDR2: LNHNV, YYDKDF (reference sequence). Trimming shortened V by 0 bases and J by 4 bases, and 16 bases separated the two germline ends. The CDR3 is CATSRDRQGLPYEQYF. As DNA, the CDR3 is TGTGCCACCAGCAGAGATCGCCAAGGACTACCATACGAGCAGTACTTC.

The chain joins TRBV11-2 to TRBJ1-2; D may be TRBD1 (5 bases). Trimming shortened V by 3 bases and J by 3 bases, and 14 bases separated the two germline ends. CDR3 length: 15 residues. Looked up from germline, CDR1 is SGHAT and CDR2 is FQNNGV. The CDR3 coding sequence is TGTGCCAGCAGCTTTGACAGTATCGTAGACTATGGCTACACCTTC. This gives the protein CASSFDSIVDYGYTF.

This chain links TRBV24-1 with TRBJ2-3; D is unclear. V was shortened by 3 bases and J by 0 bases, with 3 bases between the two germline ends. CDR1 is KGHDR and CDR2 is SFDVKD in the germline V gene. The CDR3 covers 13 residues. The chain's CDR3 is CATSDPSTDTQYF. The CDR3 coding sequence is TGTGCCACCAGTGATCCTAGCACAGATACGCAGTATTTT.

This clone was recorded only once. The J gene is TRBJ1-2, the V gene TRBV30; the match to TRBD1 covers 7 bases. Germline V gene data show CDR1 as GTSNPN and CDR2 as SVGIG (reference sequence). V lost 5 bases and J lost 8; bases outside the gene matches: 14. This CDR3 contains 14 residues. The CDR3 region is CAWGVSGTARGYTF. CDR3 DNA: TGTGCCTGGGGAGTTAGCGGGACAGCTCGGGGCTACACCTTC.

This clone was counted once. CDR3 loop: CSAGSGGKDSPLHF. As DNA, the CDR3 is TGCAGCGCTGGCTCGGGGGGCAAAGATTCACCCCTCCACTTT. The chain combines TRBV29-1 with TRBJ1-6; TRBD1 might be the D (6 bases). Trimming stripped 7 bases from V and 8 bases from J, with 18 bases between. The CDR3 sequence is 14 residues long. In germline, CDR1 is SQVTM, CDR2 ANQGSEA.